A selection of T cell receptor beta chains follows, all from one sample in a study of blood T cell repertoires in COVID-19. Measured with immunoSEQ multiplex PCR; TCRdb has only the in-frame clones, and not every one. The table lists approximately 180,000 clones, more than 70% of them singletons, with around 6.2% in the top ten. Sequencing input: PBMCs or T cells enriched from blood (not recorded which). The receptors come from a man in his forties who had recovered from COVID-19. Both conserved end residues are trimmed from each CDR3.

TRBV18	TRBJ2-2	ASLQGLNTGELF
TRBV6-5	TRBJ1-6	ASIISFNSPLH
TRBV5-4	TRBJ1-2	ASSPDNNYGYT
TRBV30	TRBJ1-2	AWSSDRGPRGYT
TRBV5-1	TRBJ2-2	ASSLAVRDRGRDTGELF
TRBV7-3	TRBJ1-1	ASSYEPNTEAF
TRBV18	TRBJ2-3	ASSSSLAAYSTDTQY
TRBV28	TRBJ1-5	ASSSGTVGGGPQH
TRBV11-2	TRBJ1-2	ASSFPGTGGYGYT
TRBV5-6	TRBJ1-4	ASSLTGYHEKLF
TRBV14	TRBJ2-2	ASSQWTGGTGELF
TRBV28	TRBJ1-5	ASSLGGVPSLPQH
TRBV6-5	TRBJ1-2	ASSYMGHDGYT
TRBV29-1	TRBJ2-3	SARLAGEGDTQY
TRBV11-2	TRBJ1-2	ASSPLEDSRGYT
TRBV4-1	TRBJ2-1	ASRPGLAGGSYNEQF
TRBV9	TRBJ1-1	ASSVDGDYTEAF
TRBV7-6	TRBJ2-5	ASSLGVATGQETQY
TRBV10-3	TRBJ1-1	AISEGTGEFREAF
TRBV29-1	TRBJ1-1	SAPSGGATEAF
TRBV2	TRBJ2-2	AGTSDTGELF
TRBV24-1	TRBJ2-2	ATSDHRVYTGELF
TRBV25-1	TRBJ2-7	ASSGGERDYEQY
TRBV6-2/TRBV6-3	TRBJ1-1	ASSYTGGTEAF
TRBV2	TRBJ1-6	ASYLGDSLSSPLH
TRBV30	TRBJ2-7	AWDTGQGNHEQY
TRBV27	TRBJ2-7	ASGQVRVEQY
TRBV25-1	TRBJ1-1	ATQGAVGNTEAF
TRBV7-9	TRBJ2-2	ASSLFSGGPTGELF
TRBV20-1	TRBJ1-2	SASGTGKDT
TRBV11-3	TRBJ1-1	ASSRLRGTEAF
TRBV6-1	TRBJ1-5	ASSDWSQPQH